Here is one T cell receptor beta chain with its context. The table lists this clone with a count of one. No cognate antigen has been identified for it. The record has no base qualities; no much larger clone is one base away. The data were taken from a study of Tregs in tolerant kidney transplant recipients (dated by TCRdb to the late 2010s). About the investigation overall: Other Treg samples came from an approximately 3-day mixed lymphocyte reaction with belatacept, some followed by an approximately 5-day donor restimulation, before sorting recipient CD4+CD25+CD127- cells. In a few healthy controls, several methods of expanding Tregs specific for an allogeneic donor were compared by TCRbeta repertoire sequencing. During sorting of primary belatacept mixed lymphocyte reaction cultures, recipient cells were distinguished from donor cells with antibodies. TCRbeta sequencing was used in the study to identify donor-specific regulatory T cells before combined kidney and bone marrow transplantation, and the identified cells were then tracked after transplant. What the authors observed across the whole study: The study was limited by small patient numbers, and the findings need validation in larger populations and under other immunosuppression protocols. Biological reproducibility was not directly assessed, although technical replication error appeared to be minimal. The most biologically relevant and donor-specific TCRbeta repertoire appeared to be identified by expanding Tregs with activated donor B cells.

Healthy control blood was obtained either as purchased buffy coats or from healthy volunteers. Healthy control blood was processed to PBMCs with a Ficoll density gradient and then cryopreserved, whereas patient PBMCs were collected both before and after transplant. Trimming accounts for 7 bases at V and 0 bases at J, while the number of junction bases matched to no gene is 8. In the germline V gene, CDR1 corresponds to SQVTM and CDR2 to ANQGSEA. The CDR3 goes from the cysteine to the phenylalanine over 15 residues. Only CDR3 DNA remains: 45 bases, in frame from the first base. For TCRbeta CDR3 sequencing, genomic DNA from the sorted cells was extracted using the QIAGEN DNeasy Blood and Tissue Kit. Through immunoSEQ, high-throughput TCRbeta CDR3 sequencing was done commercially, including PCR amplification with internal controls and bias correction. In the source study's methods: Unique productive TCRbeta sequences were defined by CDR3 nucleotide sequence when primers matched and otherwise by CDR3 amino acid sequence together with Vbeta and Jbeta genes. A sequence counted as donor-reactive if, in CFSE-low cells, the sequence had a frequency of at least 0.01% and was expanded at least 5-fold compared with unstimulated cells. Repertoire divergence was quantified by Jensen-Shannon divergence using the top 100 TCRbeta sequences ranked by frequency. When a sample had multiple sequencing runs, each run was corrected for sorting error separately and the runs were then pooled. Not all clones reach the TCRdb copy of this immuneACCESS table, which keeps in-frame sequences only. Checked studies attribute under half of the gap to unresolved V genes and leave the rest unexplained. V and J calls and clone size are those listed in that table; D and trimming were worked out from the DNA. Recorded for this sample are 35,000 to 50,000 clones; around 95% of them occurred a single time. About 0.36% of the sample lies in the top ten.

This receptor was obtained from a human donor in good health. This receptor chain uses TRBV29-1 and TRBJ1-3, and TRBD1 aligns with 8 junction nucleotides. The sequencing input was Tregs from blood cultured with allogeneic cells. CDR3 loop: CSAQDRAASGNTIYF. The DNA sequence is given as TGCAGCGCCCAGGACAGGGCCGCCTCTGGAAACACCATATATTTT.